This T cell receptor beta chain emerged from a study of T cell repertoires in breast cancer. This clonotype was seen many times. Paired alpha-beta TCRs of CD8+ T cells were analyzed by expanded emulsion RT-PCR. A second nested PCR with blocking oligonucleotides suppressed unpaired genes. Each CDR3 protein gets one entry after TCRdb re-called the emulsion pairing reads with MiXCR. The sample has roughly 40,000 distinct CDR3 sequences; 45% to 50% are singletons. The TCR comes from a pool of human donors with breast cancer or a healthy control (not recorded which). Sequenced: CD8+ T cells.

This CDR3 reads CASSYSGGRGEQFF. The DNA of the CDR3 is TGTGCCAGCAGTTACTCTGGAGGGAGGGGCGAGCAGTTCTTC. This sequence joins TRBV6-2 or TRBV6-3 and TRBJ2-1, with TRBD2 matching over 7 bases. The CDR3 length is 14 residues. The ends lost 0 bases at V and 10 bases at J; junction bases unmatched: 6. From germline, CDR1 is MNHEY and CDR2 SVGEGT.